This TCR beta chain was sequenced during a study of stem cell transplantation in POMP-related autoinflammatory disease. This clone was recorded only once. Profiled with immunoSEQ multiplex PCR; TCRdb holds only in-frame clones, not every one. The repertoire holds more than 8,500 clones, over 75% seen once, with 13% in the top ten. Germline values: CDR1 SGHVS, CDR2 FQNEAQ. Trimming took 2 bases from V and 2 from J, leaving 14 bases between them. The CDR3 covers 16 residues. V and J are TRBV7-8 and TRBJ2-3; D gene unclear. This receptor was identified in a human patient with POMP-related autoinflammation and immune dysregulation (PRAID). Some of the T cells might come from the graft donor. Sequencing used CD8+ T cells from PBMCs, obtained after stem cell transplantation. For the CDR3, the DNA is TGTGCCAGCAGCTTATTAAGGCTCAGTACCACAGATACGCAGTATTTT. Translated, it gives CASSLLRLSTTDTQYF. Based on the CDR3 plus reference TRBV7-8 and TRBJ2-3, the full variable domain is GAGVSQSPRYKVAKRGQDVALRCDPISGHVSLFWYQQALGQGPEFLTYFQNEAQLDKSGLPSDRFFAERPEGSVSTLKIQRTQQEDSAVYLCASSLLRLSTTDTQYFGPGTRLTVL.